The 29 T cell receptor beta chains in this list originate from one sample, sequenced in a study of brain T cells in children with intractable seizures. Time point here: blood from clinic visit 5 months post-surgery; TSC patient then seizure free. Profiled with immunoSEQ multiplex PCR; TCRdb holds only in-frame clones, not every one. The sample shows hundreds of thousands of clones, approximately 93% of them seen only once. The specimen comprised peripheral blood, sampled around 5 months after surgery. All receptors come from a boy in the first two years of life with tuberous sclerosis and intractable seizures.

V and J are TRBV7-6 and TRBJ1-2; D uncertain. There are 14 residues in the CDR3. V lost 4 bases to trimming and J lost 2 bases, with 11 bases between them. Germline V CDR1 and CDR2: SGHVS, FNYEAQ. The CDR3 spells CASSSGVGNYGYTF. The CDR3 DNA follows: TGTGCCAGCAGCTCTGGAGTCGGGAACTATGGCTACACCTTC.

The CDR3 here is CAWSGGLAGTTDTQYF. DNA of the CDR3: TGTGCCTGGAGTGGGGGACTAGCGGGGACCACAGATACGCAGTATTTT. The chain recombines TRBV30 with TRBJ2-3, with 13 bases fitting TRBD2. V was clipped by 1 base and J by 2 bases; unmatched bases: 3. CDR3 length: 16 amino acids. Germline V lookup: CDR1 GTSNPN, CDR2 SVGIG (reference sequence). The full variable domain, rest sourced from reference TRBV30 and TRBJ2-3, is SQTIHQWPATLVQPVGSPLSLECTVEGTSNPNLYWYRQAAGRGLQLLFYSVGIGQISSEVPQNLSASRPQDRQFILSSKKLLLSDSGFYLCAWSGGLAGTTDTQYFGPGTRLTVL.

CDR3 nucleotide sequence: TGTGCCACCCTACGAAGGTTCGGTAATTCACCCCTCCACTTT. Its protein is CATLRRFGNSPLHF. The chain has TRBV24-1 and TRBJ1-6; D gene uncertain. The CDR3 has 14 residues. V shed 9 bases and J shed 6 bases, with 14 bases lying between them. In germline, CDR1 is KGHDR, CDR2 SFDVKD.

The chain combines TRBV30 with TRBJ2-1; TRBD2 agrees at 12 bases. With 4 bases clipped from V and 0 bases from J, the junction kept 1 base outside the gene matches. Germline CDR1 reads GTSNPN; CDR2 reads SVGIG (reference sequence). CDR3 length equals 15 residues. The CDR3 loop reads CAWTTSGSSYNEQFF. As DNA, the CDR3 is TGTGCCTGGACGACTAGCGGGAGCTCCTACAATGAGCAGTTCTTC.

The J gene is TRBJ1-2, the V gene TRBV9; 8 nucleotides align to TRBD1. Trimming at V came to 0 bases and at J to 5 bases, leaving 21 bases not matched to a gene. CDR3 length: 20 residues. Looked up from germline, CDR1 is SGDLS and CDR2 is YYNGEE. Written as DNA, the CDR3 is TGTGCCAGCAGCGTAGGGCCAACCACAGGGGGGGCAGGGGGTTATTATGGCTACACCTTC. Residues: CASSVGPTTGGAGGYYGYTF.

V usage is TRBV6-1 and J usage is TRBJ1-1; no firm D call. V was pared by 2 bases and J by 1 base, with 14 bases between. The germline gives CDR1 MNHNS, CDR2 SASEGT. The CDR3 runs to 16 residues. CDR3 in amino acids: CASSERWGSQNTEAFF. The CDR3 nucleotides are TGTGCCAGCAGTGAACGGTGGGGAAGCCAGAACACTGAAGCTTTCTTT.

This sequence joins TRBV30 and TRBJ1-1, with 9 bases identical to TRBD1. From germline, CDR1 is GTSNPN and CDR2 SVGIG (reference sequence). The CDR3 has 14 residues. With 0 bases clipped from V and 11 bases from J, the junction kept 10 bases outside the gene matches. CDR3 region: CAWSVLPGTGNAFF. The CDR3 DNA sequence: TGTGCCTGGAGTGTACTCCCCGGGACAGGGAACGCTTTCTTT.

V usage is TRBV19 and J usage is TRBJ1-3; TRBD1 might be the D (5 bases). The CDR3 runs to 14 residues. V lost 5 bases, J lost 3 bases, and 11 bases lay in between. Germline V CDR1 and CDR2: LNHDA, SQIVND (reference sequence). The CDR3 loop reads CASSPGTGGNTIYF. DNA for the CDR3: TGTGCCAGTAGTCCCGGGACGGGTGGAAACACCATATATTTT.

The rearrangement joins TRBV9 to TRBJ2-1; 7 bases fit TRBD1. Germline CDR1 is SGDLS and CDR2 is YYNGEE. The CDR3 has 18 amino acids. Trimming cost V 3 bases and J 1 base; bases outside gene matches: 13. CDR3 sequence: CASSAAVTGAVSYNEQFF. CDR3 nucleotide sequence: TGTGCCAGCAGCGCTGCAGTAACAGGGGCGGTGTCCTACAATGAGCAGTTCTTC.

V gene TRBV4-2 combines with J gene TRBJ2-6; tentative D call: TRBD1 (5 bases). This CDR3 is built from 16 residues. The V and J ends lost 0 bases and 0 bases respectively, with 6 bases between them. Germline assignment: CDR1 LGHNA and CDR2 YNFKEQ. The CDR3 DNA reads TGTGCCAGCAGCCAAGAAGACAGCTCTGGGGCCAACGTCCTGACTTTC. Its protein is CASSQEDSSGANVLTF.

The chain uses TRBV6-6 and TRBJ2-2; D is undetermined. The CDR3 totals 12 residues. Per germline, CDR1 MNHNY and CDR2 SVGAGI (reference sequence). Between the trimmed V and J ends, which lost 8 bases and 5 bases, there was a span of 9 bases. This chain's CDR3 is CASPSGTGELFF. CDR3 in DNA: TGTGCCAGCCCCAGTGGAACCGGGGAGCTGTTTTTT.

The chain joins TRBV13 to TRBJ2-3; the D gene is possibly TRBD1 (6 bases). The CDR3 spans 15 residues. Germline CDR1 is PRHDT and CDR2 is FYEKMQ (reference sequence). V shed 9 bases and J shed 2 bases, with 18 bases lying between them. The CDR3 DNA reads as TGTGCCAGTAACATCAGGACAGAGTACACAGATACGCAGTATTTT. Its translation: CASNIRTEYTDTQYF.

The chain joins TRBV6-1 to TRBJ1-4; D is possibly TRBD1 (6 bases). The CDR3 is 15 amino acids. V gave up 3 bases and J gave up 8 bases, with 16 bases separating them. Germline V gene lookup returns CDR1 MNHNS and CDR2 SASEGT. The CDR3 reads CASSDSRGLGEKLFF. CDR3 DNA sequence: TGTGCCAGCAGTGATAGTAGGGGGTTGGGAGAAAAACTGTTTTTT.

This clone was picked up one time. The chain uses TRBV25-1 and TRBJ1-1; D is unresolved. Germline CDR1 MGHDK, CDR2 SYGVNS. V dropped 7 bases and J dropped 0 bases, with 6 bases sitting between them. The CDR3 runs to 12 residues. CDR3 residues: CASIGLNTEAFF. The CDR3 nucleotides read TGTGCCAGCATTGGACTGAACACTGAAGCTTTCTTT. Drawing the rest from reference TRBV25-1 and TRBJ1-1, the complete variable domain is EADIYQTPRYLVIGTGKKITLECSQTMGHDKMYWYQQDPGMELHLIHYSYGVNSTEKGDLSSESTVSRIRTEHFPLTLESARPSHTSQYLCASIGLNTEAFFGQGTRLTVV.

DNA for the CDR3: TGCGCCAGCAGCCCACTTGGGGACAGGGTGGTGGATGAGCAGTTCTTC. Protein sequence: CASSPLGDRVVDEQFF. The chain recombines TRBV4-1 with TRBJ2-1; 9 nucleotides line up with TRBD1. Germline CDR1 MGHRA, CDR2 YSYEKL. The ends lost 4 bases at V and 8 bases at J; junction bases unmatched: 12. The CDR3 consists of 16 residues.

V and J are TRBV10-3 and TRBJ2-7; D might be TRBD2 (7 bases). Germline V gene sequence: CDR1 ENHRY, CDR2 SYGVKD. Trimming removed 3 bases at V and 7 bases at J, with 16 bases between. This CDR3 has 14 residues. The CDR3 region is CAISETAGEGEQYF. The CDR3 DNA sequence: TGTGCCATCAGTGAAACGGCAGGGGAGGGTGAGCAGTACTTC.

The chain carries TRBV18 and TRBJ2-5, with TRBD1 matching 10 bases. Looked up from germline, CDR1 is KGHSH and CDR2 is LQKENI. V lost 2 bases and J lost 9; bases outside the gene matches: 9. The CDR3 length is 15 residues. This chain's CDR3 is CASSPDDRGLEAQYF. The DNA of the CDR3 is TGTGCCAGCTCACCAGACGACAGGGGGCTTGAGGCCCAGTACTTC.

This clone is a singleton in its sample. This chain connects TRBV9 to TRBJ1-3, with a possible D match to TRBD1 (5 bases). V dropped 0 bases and J dropped 3 bases, with 10 bases sitting between them. The CDR3 covers 15 residues. Per the germline V gene, CDR1 is SGDLS and CDR2 is YYNGEE. CDR3 residues: CASSVAGEGGNTIYF. CDR3 sequence (DNA): TGTGCCAGCAGCGTAGCGGGGGAGGGTGGAAACACCATATATTTT.

CDR3 coding DNA: TGTGCCTGGAGCCGAAACACCATATATTTT. It specifies CAWSRNTIYF. The chain combines TRBV30 with TRBJ1-3; D remains unclear. This CDR3 contains 10 residues. Germline lookup yields CDR1 GTSNPN and CDR2 SVGIG (reference sequence). V was trimmed by 3 bases and J by 5 bases, leaving 2 bases between them.

J is TRBJ1-2 and V is TRBV30; TRBD1 might be the D (6 bases). This CDR3 has 17 residues. Germline V gene data show CDR1 as GTSNPN and CDR2 as SVGIG (reference sequence). Deletions cut 5 bases from V and 4 bases from J, with 26 bases between. The CDR3 spells CAWAETGYPSSPYGYTF. CDR3 in DNA: TGTGCCTGGGCCGAAACAGGGTACCCTTCTTCTCCCTATGGCTACACCTTC.

CDR3 protein: CASTGYTYNEQFF. DNA of the CDR3: TGTGCCTCCACGGGCTATACCTACAATGAGCAGTTCTTC. The chain has TRBV12-3 or TRBV12-4 and TRBJ2-1; D not resolved. The V gene lost 11 bases and the J gene lost 2 bases, with 13 bases spanning the gap. This CDR3 has 13 amino acids.

This CDR3 reads CASSERLHPGELFF. In DNA form, the CDR3 reads TGTGCCAGCAGCGAACGACTCCATCCCGGGGAGCTGTTTTTT. This chain joins TRBV11-2 and TRBJ2-2, with D unresolved. Per germline, CDR1 SGHAT and CDR2 FQNNGV. V gave up 5 bases and J gave up 6 bases, with 13 bases separating them. This CDR3 comprises 14 residues.

The chain is built from TRBV7-9 and TRBJ2-7; 8 bases align to TRBD1. Germline V gene data show CDR1 as SEHNR and CDR2 as FQNEAQ (reference sequence). The CDR3 consists of 14 residues. The V and J ends lost 5 bases and 1 base, in that order; junction bases with no gene match: 4. CDR3 protein: CASSLGQASYEQYF. In DNA, the CDR3 is TGTGCCAGCAGCCTGGGACAGGCTTCCTACGAGCAGTACTTC.

The genes are TRBV7-9 and TRBJ2-1; TRBD1 is a possible D gene (6 bases). Trimming pared 1 base from V and 8 bases from J, leaving 12 bases between. Germline loops: CDR1 SEHNR, CDR2 FQNEAQ (reference sequence). The length of the CDR3 is 14 residues. The DNA of the CDR3 is TGTGCCAGCAGCTTAGAAGGCAGGGGAGATGAGCAGTTCTTC. It encodes CASSLEGRGDEQFF.

This chain connects TRBV9 to TRBJ2-5; D is ambiguous. V dropped 2 bases and J dropped 5 bases, with 10 bases sitting between them. The germline V gene has CDR1 SGDLS and CDR2 YYNGEE. The CDR3 length is 13 residues. CDR3 DNA: TGTGCCAGCAGCGTTGGGCTAATGGAGACCCAGTACTTC. This encodes CASSVGLMETQYF.

The V gene is TRBV23-1, the J gene TRBJ2-3; D is perhaps TRBD2 (5 bases). TRBV23-1 is noted as an ORF with a role that remains uncertain. V was cut by 8 bases and J by 1 base, with 25 bases left in between. CDR3 size: 18 residues. The CDR3 region has the DNA TGCGCCAGCGAAAGGAGGTTGGGTTGCGATACTCGCACAGATACGCAGTATTTT. This gives the protein CASERRLGCDTRTDTQYF.

This rearrangement joins TRBV28 to TRBJ2-3; D uncertain. CDR3 size: 14 residues. The V gene lost 5 bases and the J gene lost 2 bases, with 11 bases spanning the gap. Germline V gives CDR1 MDHEN, CDR2 SYDVKM. CDR3 bases: TGTGCCAGCAGTCCCGGGTACAACACAGATACGCAGTATTTT. This gives the protein CASSPGYNTDTQYF.

The CDR3, as DNA: TGTGCCAGCAGTGATTCTCTCAATGTCGGCGATGAGCAGTTCTTC. Translated, it gives CASSDSLNVGDEQFF. The chain joins TRBV6-1 to TRBJ2-1; D not certain. CDR1 and CDR2 (germline): MNHNS, SASEGT. CDR3 length: 15 amino acids. Deletions cut 3 bases from V and 8 bases from J, with 17 bases between.

The V and J genes are TRBV11-2 and TRBJ2-7, with no clear D. Germline V lookup: CDR1 SGHAT, CDR2 FQNNGV. The CDR3 covers 15 residues. Trimming removed 0 bases at V and 2 bases at J, with 11 bases between. CDR3 loop: CASSLDIRDTYEQYF. The DNA of the CDR3 is TGTGCCAGCAGCTTAGATATTAGGGATACCTACGAGCAGTACTTC.